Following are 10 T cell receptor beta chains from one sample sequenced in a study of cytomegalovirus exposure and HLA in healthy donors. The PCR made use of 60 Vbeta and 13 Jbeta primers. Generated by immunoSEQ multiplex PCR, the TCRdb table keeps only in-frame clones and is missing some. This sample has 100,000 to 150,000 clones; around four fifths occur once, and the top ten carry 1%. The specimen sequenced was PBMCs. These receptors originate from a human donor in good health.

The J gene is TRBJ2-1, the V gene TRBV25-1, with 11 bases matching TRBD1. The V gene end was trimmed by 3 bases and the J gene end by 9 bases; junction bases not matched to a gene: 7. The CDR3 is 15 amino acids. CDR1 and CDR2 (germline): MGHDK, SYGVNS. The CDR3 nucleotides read TGTGCCAGCAGTGAGTCTGGGACAGGGGGTACTGAGCAGTTCTTC. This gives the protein CASSESGTGGTEQFF.

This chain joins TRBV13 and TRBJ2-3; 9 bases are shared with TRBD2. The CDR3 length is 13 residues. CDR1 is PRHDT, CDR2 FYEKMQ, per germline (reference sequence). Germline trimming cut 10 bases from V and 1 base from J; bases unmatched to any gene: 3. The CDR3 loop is CATQRGGTDTQYF. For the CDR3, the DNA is TGTGCCACCCAGCGGGGGGGCACAGATACGCAGTATTTT.

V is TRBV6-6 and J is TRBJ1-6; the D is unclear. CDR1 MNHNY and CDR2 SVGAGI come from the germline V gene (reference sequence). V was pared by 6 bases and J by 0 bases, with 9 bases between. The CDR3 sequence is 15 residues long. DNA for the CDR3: TGTGCCAGCAGAGCAACGGGCTCCTATAATTCACCCCTCCACTTT. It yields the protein CASRATGSYNSPLHF.

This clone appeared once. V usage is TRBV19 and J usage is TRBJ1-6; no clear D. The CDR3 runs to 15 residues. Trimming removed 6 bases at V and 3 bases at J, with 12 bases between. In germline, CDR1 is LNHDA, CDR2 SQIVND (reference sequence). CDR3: CASRTAGLYNSPLHF. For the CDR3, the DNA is TGTGCCAGTAGGACGGCGGGTCTCTATAATTCACCCCTCCACTTT.

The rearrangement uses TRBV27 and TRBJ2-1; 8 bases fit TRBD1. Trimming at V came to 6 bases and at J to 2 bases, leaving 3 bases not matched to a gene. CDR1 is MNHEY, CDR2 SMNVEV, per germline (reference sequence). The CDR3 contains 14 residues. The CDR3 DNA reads TGTGCCAGCAGGACAGGGGTGACCTACAATGAGCAGTTCTTC. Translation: CASRTGVTYNEQFF.

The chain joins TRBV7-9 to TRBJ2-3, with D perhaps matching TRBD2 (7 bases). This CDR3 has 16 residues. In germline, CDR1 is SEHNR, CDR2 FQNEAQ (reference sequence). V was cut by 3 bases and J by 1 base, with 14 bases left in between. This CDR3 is CASSLGEGVRTDTQYF. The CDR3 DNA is TGTGCCAGCAGCTTGGGGGAGGGGGTTCGCACAGATACGCAGTATTTT.

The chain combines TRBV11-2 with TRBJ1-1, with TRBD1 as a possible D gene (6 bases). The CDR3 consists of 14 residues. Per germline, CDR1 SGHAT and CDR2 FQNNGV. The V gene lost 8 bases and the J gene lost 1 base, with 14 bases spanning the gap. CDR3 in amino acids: CASGFPGQNTEAFF. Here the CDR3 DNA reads TGTGCCAGCGGATTTCCGGGACAGAACACTGAAGCTTTCTTT.

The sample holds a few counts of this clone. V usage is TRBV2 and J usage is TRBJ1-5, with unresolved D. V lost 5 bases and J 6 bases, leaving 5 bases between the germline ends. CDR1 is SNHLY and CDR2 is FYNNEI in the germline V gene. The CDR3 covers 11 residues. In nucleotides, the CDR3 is TGTGCCAGCAGTTACAGTCAGCCCCAGCATTTT. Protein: CASSYSQPQHF.

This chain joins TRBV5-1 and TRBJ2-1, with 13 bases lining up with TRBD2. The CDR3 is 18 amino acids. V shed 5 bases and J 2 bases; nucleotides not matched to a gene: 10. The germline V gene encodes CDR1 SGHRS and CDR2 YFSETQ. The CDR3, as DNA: TGCGCCAGCAGTGGACTAGCGGGGGTCCCGGGGACCTACAATGAGCAGTTCTTC. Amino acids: CASSGLAGVPGTYNEQFF.

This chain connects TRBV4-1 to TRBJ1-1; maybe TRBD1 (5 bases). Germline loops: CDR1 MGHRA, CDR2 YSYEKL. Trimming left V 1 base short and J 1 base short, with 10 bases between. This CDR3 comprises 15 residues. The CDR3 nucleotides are TGCGCCAGCAGCCAAGCAGGGTCGGCGAACACTGAAGCTTTCTTT. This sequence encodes CASSQAGSANTEAFF.